The 32 T cell receptor beta chains presented below share a single source sample, sequenced in a study of T cells in Graves' hyperthyroidism and ophthalmopathy. RNA transcripts provided the source from which TCR beta CDR3 regions were amplified. The study used the HTBI primer set for a first-round RT-PCR of the TCR CDR3. TCRdb passed the multiplex PCR reads through MiXCR, listing each CDR3 protein once. In the table there are about 210,000 distinct CDR3 sequences, roughly 15% of which are singletons. The sample consisted of blood. All receptors come from a man aged 45-65 years with Graves' hyperthyroidism.

Points on this clonotype: A much more abundant neighbour one base away suggests this may be a read error. Here the CDR3 DNA reads TGCGCCAGCAGCTCACAGGGCTCGAGCACTGAAGCTTTCTTT. Translating it yields CASSSQGSSTEAFF. V is TRBV5-1 and J is TRBJ1-1; D is possibly TRBD1 (6 bases). Trimming shortened V by 3 bases and J by 4 bases, and 13 bases separated the two germline ends. The germline CDR1 and CDR2 sequences are SGHRS and YFSETQ. CDR3 size: 14 residues.

The J gene is TRBJ1-1, the V gene TRBV30, with a weak D call TRBD1 (6 bases). V gave up 0 bases and J gave up 8 bases, with 13 bases separating them. The germline gives CDR1 GTSNPN, CDR2 SVGIG (reference sequence). The CDR3 runs to 13 residues. The CDR3 spells CAWSVLSGGEAFF. CDR3 nucleotides: TGTGCCTGGAGTGTACTGTCGGGGGGCGAAGCTTTCTTT.

This clonotype has only a few counts. The chain employs TRBV28 and TRBJ1-6; a possible D gene is TRBD1 (5 bases). Germline lookup yields CDR1 MDHEN and CDR2 SYDVKM. Trimming removed 6 bases at V and 4 bases at J, with 13 bases between. The CDR3 runs 15 residues. The CDR3 nucleotides read TGTGCCAGCAGGCGGGACGGGCGATATAATTCACCCCTCCACTTT. Amino acid sequence: CASRRDGRYNSPLHF.

This clonotype was seen many times. V and J are TRBV27 and TRBJ2-3; weak D call: TRBD1 (6 bases). The length of the CDR3 is 15 residues. Deletions cut 3 bases from V and 5 bases from J, with 15 bases between. The germline V gene has CDR1 MNHEY and CDR2 SMNVEV (reference sequence). The CDR3 DNA reads TGTGCCAGCAGTTTTCTTGGACAGAGCGGAGATACGCAGTATTTT. This gives the protein CASSFLGQSGDTQYF.

This clonotype has at least ten counts. DNA for the CDR3: TGCAGCGTTGTTCTGCTAGCGGGAGGCCAAGAGACCCAGTACTTC. Protein: CSVVLLAGGQETQYF. V is TRBV29-1 and J is TRBJ2-5; 11 bases fit TRBD2. The CDR3 length is 15 residues. Germline CDR1 is SQVTM and CDR2 is ANQGSEA. The V segment lost 4 bases and the J segment 1 base; nucleotides outside the gene matches: 5.

This clonotype was counted only a few times. The rearrangement uses TRBV20-1 and TRBJ1-1; TRBD1 matches 7 bases. V shed 5 bases, J shed 2 bases, and the junction held 5 bases outside the gene matches. The length of the CDR3 is 13 residues. The germline gives CDR1 DFQATT, CDR2 SNEGSKA (reference sequence). In DNA, the CDR3 is TGCAGTGCTCCCGACAGGGTTAACACTGAAGCTTTCTTT. Protein sequence: CSAPDRVNTEAFF.

The J gene is TRBJ1-4, the V gene TRBV5-1; D is ambiguous. Per germline, CDR1 SGHRS and CDR2 YFSETQ. The CDR3 runs 13 residues. Trimming left V 1 base short and J 1 base short, with 2 bases between. CDR3 nucleotide sequence: TGCGCCAGCAGCTTGAGAACTAATGAAAAACTGTTTTTT. This codes for CASSLRTNEKLFF.

With regard to this clonotype: A much more abundant neighbour one base away suggests this may be a read error. CDR3 sequence reads: CASSQVSAYNEQLF. The CDR3 nucleotides read TGTGCCAGCAGCCAGGTTTCCGCATACAATGAGCAGCTCTTC. The gene calls are TRBV3-1 and TRBJ2-1; D uncertain. The CDR3 has 14 residues. CDR1 and CDR2 from the germline V gene are LGHDT and YNNKEL (reference sequence).

The rearrangement uses TRBV27 and TRBJ1-6; D gene unclear. Germline V gene data show CDR1 as MNHEY and CDR2 as SMNVEV (reference sequence). This CDR3 region has 15 residues. Trimming cost V 3 bases and J 4 bases, with 10 bases left between them. CDR3 coding DNA: TGTGCCAGCAGTTTGTTGGCAGCTTATAATTCACCCCTCCACTTT. Translated: CASSLLAAYNSPLHF.

Here the CDR3 DNA reads TGCAGTGCCTTCCTCGGGACTAGCGTTAGCACAGATACGCAGTATTTT. It yields the protein CSAFLGTSVSTDTQYF. The rearrangement uses TRBV20-1 and TRBJ2-3; 10 bases align to TRBD2. Germline CDR1 is DFQATT and CDR2 is SNEGSKA (reference sequence). The CDR3 has 16 amino acids. Germline trimming cut 6 bases from V and 0 bases from J; bases unmatched to any gene: 9.

This clonotype was seen a handful of times. This chain links TRBV6-5 with TRBJ2-2; D is possibly TRBD1 (6 bases). V gave up 0 bases and J gave up 1 base, with 9 bases separating them. The CDR3 has 16 residues. Germline V gene sequence: CDR1 MNHEY, CDR2 SVGAGI. CDR3: CASSYSRDMNTGELFF. CDR3 in DNA: TGTGCCAGCAGTTACTCGAGGGACATGAACACCGGGGAGCTGTTTTTT.

This clonotype showed up many times. V and J are TRBV12-3 or TRBV12-4 and TRBJ1-1; no reliable D call. The V end lost 1 base, the J end lost 5 bases, and 8 bases lay between the germline ends. This CDR3 comprises 13 residues. The CDR3 here is CASSLGIGTEAFF. The DNA for the CDR3 is TGTGCCAGCAGTTTAGGGATCGGGACTGAAGCTTTCTTT.

The chain couples TRBV30 to TRBJ2-6, with D hard to call. Trimming pared 1 base from V and 0 bases from J, leaving 4 bases between. CDR1 GTSNPN and CDR2 SVGIG come from the germline V gene (reference sequence). This CDR3 region has 14 residues. Here the CDR3 reads CAWSDFSGANVLTF. In DNA, the CDR3 is TGTGCCTGGAGTGACTTCTCTGGGGCCAACGTCCTGACTTTC.

At least ten counts were recorded for this clonotype. This chain joins TRBV5-4 and TRBJ2-3, with 8 bases aligning to TRBD1. Trimming at V came to 4 bases and at J to 5 bases, leaving 9 bases not matched to a gene. CDR1 is SGHNT and CDR2 is YYREEE in the germline V gene (reference sequence). This CDR3 is built from 15 residues. CDR3 nucleotide sequence: TGTGCCAGCAGCGTCCAAGGACAGGGTCGAGATACGCAGTATTTT. Its translation: CASSVQGQGRDTQYF.

This clonotype was seen many times. In DNA form, the CDR3 reads TGTGCCAGCGCCGGGTTTTACGGGCAGGACACTGAAGCTTTCTTT. Amino acid sequence: CASAGFYGQDTEAFF. J is TRBJ1-1 and V is TRBV7-9, with unresolved D. This CDR3 spans 15 amino acids. Germline V gene data show CDR1 as SEHNR and CDR2 as FQNEAQ (reference sequence). The germline V and J ends were trimmed by 8 bases and 3 bases, with 19 bases remaining between them.

The genes are TRBV7-8 and TRBJ2-7; 7 bases are a match to TRBD2. CDR1 and CDR2 from the germline V gene are SGHVS and FQNEAQ. V gave up 2 bases and J gave up 4 bases; unmatched junction bases: 2. The CDR3 has 13 residues. The CDR3 DNA sequence: TGTGCCAGCAGCTTACGAGCGGGGTACGAGCAGTACTTC. This codes for CASSLRAGYEQYF.

In this sample, this clonotype turned up a few times. The chain has TRBV10-3 and TRBJ2-5; 7 positions agree with TRBD1. In germline, CDR1 is ENHRY, CDR2 SYGVKD. V lost 2 bases and J lost 4; bases outside the gene matches: 1. The CDR3 is 13 residues long. In nucleotides, the CDR3 is TGTGCCATCAGTGAGGACAGGGCAGAGACCCAGTACTTC. This codes for CAISEDRAETQYF.

This clonotype has at least ten counts. The genes are TRBV10-3 and TRBJ1-1; D might be TRBD1 (5 bases). V was clipped by 2 bases and J by 4 bases, with 8 bases between them. Germline V CDR1 and CDR2: ENHRY, SYGVKD. This CDR3 contains 13 residues. The CDR3 bases are TGTGCCATCAGTGAGAATAGGGGCACTGAAGCTTTCTTT. Its translation: CAISENRGTEAFF.

This clonotype appeared a few times. The chain recombines TRBV4-1 with TRBJ2-5; TRBD1 matches 9 bases. V trimming: 0 bases; J trimming: 3 bases; junction bases outside the gene matches: 2. Germline lookup yields CDR1 MGHRA and CDR2 YSYEKL. The CDR3 has 15 amino acids. The CDR3 nucleotides read TGCGCCAGCAGCCAAGATGACAGGGGGGAAGAGACCCAGTACTTC. Encoded protein: CASSQDDRGEETQYF.

This clonotype was seen at least ten times. The chain recombines TRBV14 with TRBJ2-7, with D perhaps assigned TRBD1 or TRBD2 (5 bases each). Germline V gives CDR1 SGHDN, CDR2 FVKESK. The CDR3 covers 12 residues. Trimming removed 4 bases at V and 9 bases at J, with 13 bases between. The CDR3 bases are TGTGCCAGCAGCCCAACCCAGGGAGCGCAGTACTTC. Translated: CASSPTQGAQYF.

This clonotype was counted ten times or more. The gene calls are TRBV30 and TRBJ1-4, with 7 bases fitting TRBD1. Germline V gene data show CDR1 as GTSNPN and CDR2 as SVGIG (reference sequence). The CDR3 is made up of 13 amino acids. The ends lost 5 bases at V and 3 bases at J; junction bases unmatched: 3. CDR3 region: CAWGGQPNEKLFF. The CDR3 DNA sequence: TGTGCCTGGGGGGGACAGCCTAATGAAAAACTGTTTTTT.

The sample holds many counts of this clonotype. CDR3 region: CASSLRLGAFADKNIQYF. CDR3 in DNA: TGTGCCAGCAGTTTACGACTGGGGGCGTTTGCAGACAAAAACATTCAGTACTTC. The V gene is TRBV27, the J gene TRBJ2-4, with D possibly being TRBD1 (6 bases). The CDR3 is 18 amino acids. CDR1 and CDR2 from the germline V gene are MNHEY and SMNVEV (reference sequence). V was cut by 2 bases and J by 3 bases, with 20 bases left in between.

The chain carries TRBV18 and TRBJ2-5, with D perhaps matching TRBD2 (5 bases). CDR1 and CDR2 from the germline V gene are KGHSH and LQKENI. Trimming stripped 3 bases from V and 5 bases from J, with 13 bases between. This CDR3 contains 14 residues. The CDR3 region is CASSPLRAWETQYF. The CDR3 coding sequence is TGTGCCAGCTCACCGTTGAGGGCCTGGGAGACCCAGTACTTC.

As to this clonotype: This clone may be a read error of a much larger clone one base away. The chain is built from TRBV9 and TRBJ2-5; 13 nucleotides align to TRBD2. The CDR3 has 16 amino acids. CDR1 and CDR2 from the germline V gene are SGDLS and YYNGEE. The CDR3 sequence is CASSARLGLAGETQCF. The CDR3 nucleotides are TGTGCCAGCAGCGCAAGATTAGGACTAGCGGGAGAGACCCAGTGCTTC.

Many counts were recorded for this clonotype. The rearrangement joins TRBV13 to TRBJ1-2, with 10 bases matching TRBD1. The CDR3 covers 15 residues. Germline V lookup: CDR1 PRHDT, CDR2 FYEKMQ (reference sequence). Germline trimming cut 6 bases from V and 4 bases from J; bases unmatched to any gene: 8. As DNA, the CDR3 is TGTGCCAGCAGTCCGGGACAGGGGATCGGCTATGGCTACACCTTC. As protein: CASSPGQGIGYGYTF.

This clonotype appeared many times. The chain employs TRBV5-1 and TRBJ1-1, with a tentative D call TRBD1 (5 bases). In germline, CDR1 is SGHRS, CDR2 YFSETQ. The V gene lost 0 bases and the J gene lost 1 base, with 13 bases spanning the gap. This CDR3 has 16 amino acids. Written as DNA, the CDR3 is TGCGCCAGCAGCTTGGCTGCAGGACAAAGGAACACTGAAGCTTTCTTT. Residues: CASSLAAGQRNTEAFF.

This clonotype was seen at least ten times. The chain is built from TRBV3-1 and TRBJ2-5, with 10 bases identical to TRBD2. Per the germline V gene, CDR1 is LGHDT and CDR2 is YNNKEL (reference sequence). Germline trimming cut 5 bases from V and 5 bases from J; bases unmatched to any gene: 5. The CDR3 has 14 amino acids. CDR3 nucleotide sequence: TGTGCCAGCAGCGCGCGGACTAGCGGCGAGACCCAGTACTTC. The encoded protein is CASSARTSGETQYF.

This clonotype was observed at least ten times. The J gene is TRBJ1-4, the V gene TRBV6-2 or TRBV6-3, with a possible D match to TRBD1 (5 bases). The CDR3 has 15 amino acids. Germline values: CDR1 MNHEY, CDR2 SVGEGT. V dropped 6 bases and J dropped 0 bases, with 11 bases sitting between them. CDR3 protein: CASRGTVPTNEKLFF. CDR3 DNA sequence: TGTGCCAGCAGAGGGACGGTCCCAACTAATGAAAAACTGTTTTTT.

This clonotype has at least ten counts. V and J are TRBV7-3 and TRBJ1-5; D gene ambiguous. V dropped 3 bases and J dropped 4 bases, with 7 bases sitting between them. This CDR3 has 13 amino acids. Germline lookup yields CDR1 SGHTA and CDR2 FQGTGA. CDR3 sequence: CASSFTRNQPQHF. Written as DNA, the CDR3 is TGTGCCAGCAGCTTCACAAGGAATCAGCCCCAGCATTTT. The variable domain in full, completed from reference TRBV7-3 and TRBJ1-5, reads GAGVSQTPSNKVTEKGKYVELRCDPISGHTALYWYRQSLGQGPEFLIYFQGTGAADDSGLPNDRFFAVRPEGSVSTLKIQRTERGDSAVYLCASSFTRNQPQHFGDGTRLSIL.

This clonotype was detected a few times. V is TRBV20-1 and J is TRBJ1-3; possible D gene TRBD1, 6 bases. Looked up from germline, CDR1 is DFQATT and CDR2 is SNEGSKA (reference sequence). V lost 1 base and J 0 bases, leaving 13 bases between the germline ends. This CDR3 has 16 residues. Here the CDR3 reads CSARGSGADSGNTIYF. Written as DNA, the CDR3 is TGCAGTGCTAGAGGGTCGGGGGCCGACTCTGGAAACACCATATATTTT.

A remark on this clonotype: A much larger clone lies a single base off, so this may be a read error. V usage is TRBV3-1 and J usage is TRBJ2-2; D is undetermined. The V gene's germline CDR1 is LGHDT and CDR2 YNNKEL (reference sequence). The CDR3 consists of 12 residues. CDR3 protein: CANSPDLRELFF. CDR3 bases: TGTGCCAACAGCCCCGACCTCCGGGAGCTGTTTTTT. Drawing the rest from reference TRBV3-1 and TRBJ2-2, the complete variable domain is DTAVSQTPKYLVTQMGNDKSIKCEQNLGHDTMYWYKQDSKKFLKIMFSYNNKELIINETVPNRFSPKSPDKAHLNLHINSLELGDSAVYFCANSPDLRELFFGEGSRLTVL.

In its sample, this clonotype was seen a few times. The genes are TRBV12-5 and TRBJ2-3, with TRBD1 matching 7 bases. Germline loops: CDR1 LGHNT, CDR2 FRNRAP. The J segment lost 2 bases and the V segment lost 2 bases, leaving 4 bases of the junction unmatched. There are 15 residues in the CDR3. CDR3 sequence: CASGLWGQNTDTQYF. The CDR3 nucleotides are TGTGCTAGTGGTTTGTGGGGACAGAACACAGATACGCAGTATTTT.